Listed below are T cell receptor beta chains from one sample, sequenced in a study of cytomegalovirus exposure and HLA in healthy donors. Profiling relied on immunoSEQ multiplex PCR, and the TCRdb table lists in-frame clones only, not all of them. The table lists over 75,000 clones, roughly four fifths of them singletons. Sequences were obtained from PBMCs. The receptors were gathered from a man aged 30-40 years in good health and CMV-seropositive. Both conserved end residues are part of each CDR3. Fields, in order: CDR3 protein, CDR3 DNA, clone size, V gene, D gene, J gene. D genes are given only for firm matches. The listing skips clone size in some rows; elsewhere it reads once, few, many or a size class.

cdr3_aa: CASSPGGASYNEQFF; cdr3_nt: TGTGCCAGCAGCCCGGGGGGGGCCTCCTACAATGAGCAGTTCTTC; clone_size: NA; v_call: TRBV6-5; d_call: TRBD2; j_call: TRBJ2-1
cdr3_aa: CASSYSAGPSNQPQHF; cdr3_nt: TGTGCCAGCAGTTACTCGGCAGGGCCTAGCAATCAGCCCCAGCATTTT; clone_size: NA; v_call: TRBV6-5; d_call: NA; j_call: TRBJ1-5
cdr3_aa: CARKGKGVTEAFF; cdr3_nt: TGCGCCAGAAAAGGGAAGGGGGTCACTGAAGCTTTCTTT; clone_size: NA; v_call: TRBV4-1; d_call: NA; j_call: TRBJ1-1
cdr3_aa: CATRYTDTQYF; cdr3_nt: TGTGCCACCCGCTACACAGATACGCAGTATTTT; clone_size: NA; v_call: TRBV10-3; d_call: NA; j_call: TRBJ2-3
cdr3_aa: CASSLQGRQETQYF; cdr3_nt: TGTGCCAGCAGCCTACAGGGTAGGCAAGAGACCCAGTACTTC; clone_size: NA; v_call: TRBV7-2; d_call: NA; j_call: TRBJ2-5
cdr3_aa: CASSRGTGAGELFF; cdr3_nt: TGTGCCAGCAGCCGTGGGACAGGGGCCGGGGAGCTGTTTTTT; clone_size: NA; v_call: TRBV5-6; d_call: TRBD1; j_call: TRBJ2-2
cdr3_aa: CASSRGTSGSLGEQYF; cdr3_nt: TGTGCCAGCAGCCGAGGGACTAGCGGGAGTCTGGGCGAGCAGTACTTC; clone_size: NA; v_call: TRBV7-9; d_call: TRBD2; j_call: TRBJ2-7
cdr3_aa: CASSHGTTHPTDTQYF; cdr3_nt: TGCGCCAGCAGCCATGGGACAACACACCCCACAGATACGCAGTATTTT; clone_size: NA; v_call: TRBV5-1; d_call: NA; j_call: TRBJ2-3
cdr3_aa: CASSLAGQPQHF; cdr3_nt: TGTGCCAGCAGTCTCGCGGGTCAGCCCCAGCATTTT; clone_size: NA; v_call: TRBV27; d_call: NA; j_call: TRBJ1-5
cdr3_aa: CASSPFRESSYEQYF; cdr3_nt: TGCGCCAGCAGTCCCTTCCGGGAAAGCTCCTACGAGCAGTACTTC; clone_size: NA; v_call: TRBV10-1; d_call: NA; j_call: TRBJ2-7
cdr3_aa: CASSPRQGQPQHF; cdr3_nt: TGTGCCAGCAGCCCCCGGCAGGGTCAGCCCCAGCATTTT; clone_size: NA; v_call: TRBV7-2; d_call: NA; j_call: TRBJ1-5
cdr3_aa: CASTSSWTGGNTIYF; cdr3_nt: TGTGCCAGCACCAGCTCGTGGACAGGTGGAAACACCATATATTTT; clone_size: NA; v_call: TRBV6-6; d_call: TRBD1; j_call: TRBJ1-3
cdr3_aa: CASSRGGPQVGTQYF; cdr3_nt: TGTGCCAGCAGCCGCGGGGGGCCACAGGTCGGTACGCAGTATTTT; clone_size: NA; v_call: TRBV11-2; d_call: TRBD2; j_call: TRBJ2-3
cdr3_aa: CASSRTKDSNQPQHF; cdr3_nt: TGTGCCAGCAGTCGGACAAAAGATAGCAATCAGCCCCAGCATTTT; clone_size: NA; v_call: TRBV6-6; d_call: NA; j_call: TRBJ1-5
cdr3_aa: CASSPGGAGSSYEQYF; cdr3_nt: TGTGCCAGCAGCCCGGGGGGAGCGGGAAGCTCCTACGAGCAGTACTTC; clone_size: NA; v_call: TRBV7-8; d_call: TRBD2; j_call: TRBJ2-7
cdr3_aa: CASSQETGTYEQYF; cdr3_nt: TGCGCCAGCAGCCAAGAAACAGGGACCTACGAGCAGTACTTC; clone_size: NA; v_call: TRBV4-1; d_call: NA; j_call: TRBJ2-7
cdr3_aa: CASKEPGQGSTIQYF; cdr3_nt: TGCGCCAGCAAAGAACCGGGACAGGGGTCGACCATTCAGTACTTC; clone_size: NA; v_call: TRBV5-1; d_call: TRBD1; j_call: TRBJ2-4
cdr3_aa: CASSPALDRGGYTF; cdr3_nt: TGCGCCAGCAGCCCCGCCTTGGACAGGGGTGGCTACACCTTC; clone_size: NA; v_call: TRBV5-1; d_call: TRBD1; j_call: TRBJ1-2
cdr3_aa: CASKSTVPNSPLHF; cdr3_nt: TGTGCCAGCAAGAGTACCGTGCCTAATTCACCCCTCCACTTT; clone_size: NA; v_call: TRBV2; d_call: NA; j_call: TRBJ1-6
cdr3_aa: CASNIGQGSYGYTF; cdr3_nt: TGTGCCAGTAATATAGGGCAGGGATCCTATGGCTACACCTTC; clone_size: NA; v_call: TRBV19; d_call: NA; j_call: TRBJ1-2
cdr3_aa: CASSPRGTGGYEQYF; cdr3_nt: TGTGCCAGCAGTCCCAGGGGGACAGGGGGCTACGAGCAGTACTTC; clone_size: NA; v_call: TRBV7-2; d_call: TRBD1; j_call: TRBJ2-7
cdr3_aa: CASRSHRDRTLGTDTQYF; cdr3_nt: TGTGCCAGCCGATCCCACCGGGACAGGACCCTTGGGACAGATACGCAGTATTTT; clone_size: NA; v_call: TRBV5-6; d_call: TRBD1; j_call: TRBJ2-3
cdr3_aa: CASSLAGSQETQYF; cdr3_nt: TGCGCCAGCAGCTTGGCGGGGAGCCAAGAGACCCAGTACTTC; clone_size: NA; v_call: TRBV5-1; d_call: NA; j_call: TRBJ2-5
cdr3_aa: CASSEDRVPDIQYF; cdr3_nt: TGTGCCAGCAGTGAAGACAGGGTTCCGGACATTCAGTACTTC; clone_size: NA; v_call: TRBV6-1; d_call: NA; j_call: TRBJ2-4
cdr3_aa: CASSLGPADANTGELFF; cdr3_nt: TGTGCCAGCAGCTTGGGACCAGCGGACGCGAACACCGGGGAGCTGTTTTTT; clone_size: NA; v_call: TRBV5-5; d_call: NA; j_call: TRBJ2-2
cdr3_aa: CASSPAGGYNEQFF; cdr3_nt: TGTGCCAGCAGTCCAGCGGGAGGCTACAATGAGCAGTTCTTC; clone_size: NA; v_call: TRBV6-6; d_call: TRBD2; j_call: TRBJ2-1
cdr3_aa: CASSLRGDSVNTEAFF; cdr3_nt: TGTGCCAGCTCACTGAGGGGGGACAGTGTCAACACTGAAGCTTTCTTT; clone_size: NA; v_call: TRBV18; d_call: TRBD1; j_call: TRBJ1-1
cdr3_aa: CASSVSVTGMNTEAFF; cdr3_nt: TGTGCCAGCAGTGTCTCAGTGACGGGTATGAACACTGAAGCTTTCTTT; clone_size: few; v_call: TRBV6-1; d_call: NA; j_call: TRBJ1-1
cdr3_aa: CASSFSFRSYNEQFF; cdr3_nt: TGTGCCAGCAGTTTTTCGTTCCGCTCCTACAATGAGCAGTTCTTC; clone_size: NA; v_call: TRBV28; d_call: NA; j_call: TRBJ2-1
cdr3_aa: CASSSLTGKDNQPQHF; cdr3_nt: TGTGCCAGCAGTTCCTTGACAGGGAAGGACAATCAGCCCCAGCATTTT; clone_size: NA; v_call: TRBV6-5; d_call: TRBD1; j_call: TRBJ1-5
cdr3_aa: CASSSPTEQQNTGELFF; cdr3_nt: TGTGCCAGCAGCTCGCCCACGGAACAGCAGAACACCGGGGAGCTGTTTTTT; clone_size: once; v_call: TRBV7-9; d_call: NA; j_call: TRBJ2-2
cdr3_aa: CASSPPGQGQTNYGYTF; cdr3_nt: TGTGCCAGCTCACCACCGGGACAGGGGCAAACTAACTATGGCTACACCTTC; clone_size: NA; v_call: TRBV18; d_call: TRBD1; j_call: TRBJ1-2
cdr3_aa: CASNQRGSSNEKLFF; cdr3_nt: TGTGCCAGCAACCAGAGAGGTTCCTCTAATGAAAAACTGTTTTTT; clone_size: NA; v_call: TRBV13; d_call: NA; j_call: TRBJ1-4
cdr3_aa: CASSPSLAGVSETQYF; cdr3_nt: TGTGCCAGCTCACCATCCCTAGCGGGAGTGAGCGAGACCCAGTACTTC; clone_size: NA; v_call: TRBV18; d_call: TRBD2; j_call: TRBJ2-5
cdr3_aa: CASSSDSPNYGYTF; cdr3_nt: TGTGCCAGCAGTTCTGACAGTCCCAACTATGGCTACACCTTC; clone_size: NA; v_call: TRBV28; d_call: NA; j_call: TRBJ1-2
cdr3_aa: CASSLVGGHRNQPQHF; cdr3_nt: TGTGCCAGCAGTTTAGTAGGGGGACACCGCAATCAGCCCCAGCATTTT; clone_size: NA; v_call: TRBV27; d_call: NA; j_call: TRBJ1-5
cdr3_aa: CASRLAGAPQNEQFF; cdr3_nt: TGTGCCAGCAGGCTAGCAGGAGCCCCCCAGAATGAGCAGTTCTTC; clone_size: NA; v_call: TRBV6-5; d_call: NA; j_call: TRBJ2-1
cdr3_aa: CASSSGDYEQYF; cdr3_nt: TGTGCCAGCAGTTCAGGGGACTACGAGCAGTACTTC; clone_size: NA; v_call: TRBV27; d_call: NA; j_call: TRBJ2-7
cdr3_aa: CASSVETSGILSYEQYF; cdr3_nt: TGTGCCAGCAGTGTGGAGACTAGCGGGATATTGTCCTACGAGCAGTACTTC; clone_size: NA; v_call: TRBV28; d_call: TRBD2; j_call: TRBJ2-7
cdr3_aa: CASRQGAYPEAFF; cdr3_nt: TGTGCCAGCAGACAGGGGGCTTACCCTGAAGCTTTCTTT; clone_size: NA; v_call: TRBV6-1; d_call: TRBD1; j_call: TRBJ1-1
cdr3_aa: CATSRDSVPGGEQYF; cdr3_nt: TGTGCCACCAGCAGAGATTCAGTCCCCGGCGGCGAGCAGTACTTC; clone_size: NA; v_call: TRBV15; d_call: NA; j_call: TRBJ2-7
cdr3_aa: CASSFDPSGRVWEQYF; cdr3_nt: TGTGCCAGCAGCTTCGATCCTAGCGGGAGGGTGTGGGAGCAGTACTTC; clone_size: NA; v_call: TRBV5-5; d_call: TRBD2; j_call: TRBJ2-5
cdr3_aa: CASSPGTGYEQYF; cdr3_nt: TGCGCCAGCAGTCCCGGGACTGGCTACGAGCAGTACTTC; clone_size: few; v_call: TRBV10-1; d_call: NA; j_call: TRBJ2-7
cdr3_aa: CASSSQMGGAGANVLTF; cdr3_nt: TGCGCCAGCAGCTCACAAATGGGGGGAGCTGGGGCCAACGTCCTGACTTTC; clone_size: NA; v_call: TRBV5-1; d_call: NA; j_call: TRBJ2-6
cdr3_aa: CASSSPKRGNEKLFF; cdr3_nt: TGTGCCAGCAGCTCCCCGAAAAGGGGAAATGAAAAACTGTTTTTT; clone_size: NA; v_call: TRBV7-9; d_call: NA; j_call: TRBJ1-4
cdr3_aa: CATNPERGKTNEKLFF; cdr3_nt: TGTGCCACCAACCCCGAAAGGGGGAAGACTAATGAAAAACTGTTTTTT; clone_size: NA; v_call: TRBV15; d_call: NA; j_call: TRBJ1-4
cdr3_aa: CASSHLGLAGEVGELFF; cdr3_nt: TGCGCCAGCAGCCACCTCGGGCTAGCGGGAGAGGTCGGGGAGCTGTTTTTT; clone_size: NA; v_call: TRBV4-3; d_call: TRBD2; j_call: TRBJ2-2
cdr3_aa: CASTRRGAQSYNEQFF; cdr3_nt: TGTGCCAGCACCCGACGTGGGGCCCAATCCTACAATGAGCAGTTCTTC; clone_size: NA; v_call: TRBV28; d_call: NA; j_call: TRBJ2-1
cdr3_aa: CARRNSAANTGELFF; cdr3_nt: TGTGCCAGGCGGAATTCTGCCGCGAACACCGGGGAGCTGTTTTTT; clone_size: NA; v_call: TRBV2; d_call: NA; j_call: TRBJ2-2
cdr3_aa: CAISESLTSAYYNEQFF; cdr3_nt: TGTGCCATCAGTGAGTCGTTAACTAGCGCCTACTACAATGAGCAGTTCTTC; clone_size: NA; v_call: TRBV10-3; d_call: TRBD2; j_call: TRBJ2-1
cdr3_aa: CASSRTGYTGELFF; cdr3_nt: TGTGCCAGCAGCCGGACAGGGTACACCGGGGAGCTGTTTTTT; clone_size: NA; v_call: TRBV2; d_call: TRBD1; j_call: TRBJ2-2
cdr3_aa: CASSLERGLNTEAFF; cdr3_nt: TGTGCCAGCAGCTTGGAGAGGGGGCTTAACACTGAAGCTTTCTTT; clone_size: NA; v_call: TRBV5-8; d_call: TRBD1; j_call: TRBJ1-1
cdr3_aa: CASSSWTSGSVDEQFF; cdr3_nt: TGTGCCAGCAGTTCCTGGACTAGCGGGAGTGTCGATGAGCAGTTCTTC; clone_size: NA; v_call: TRBV27; d_call: TRBD2; j_call: TRBJ2-1
cdr3_aa: CASRAGGPSPSGANVLTF; cdr3_nt: TGTGCCAGCAGGGCGGGGGGGCCCTCGCCCTCCGGGGCCAACGTCCTGACTTTC; clone_size: NA; v_call: TRBV2; d_call: TRBD2; j_call: TRBJ2-6
cdr3_aa: CASSLVGGFEKLFF; cdr3_nt: TGCGCCAGCAGCTTGGTTGGAGGTTTTGAAAAACTGTTTTTT; clone_size: NA; v_call: TRBV5-1; d_call: NA; j_call: TRBJ1-4